A selection of T cell receptor beta chains follows, all from one sample in a study of STAT3 mutations in large granular lymphocyte leukemia. TCRdb keeps only in-frame clones here, not all; method: immunoSEQ multiplex PCR. The profile covers 10,000 to 15,000 clones, with under 95% appearing a single time and around 34% taken by the ten largest. The sample was peripheral blood mononuclear cells. The receptors were gathered from a man aged 35-49 years with T-cell large granular lymphocyte leukemia. Some clones in this sample may be carry-over from other donors' samples. Each CDR3 is given with its conserved first and last residue. The D gene is left open where the match is weak. Clone size is given for some rows only: seen once, a few or many times, or a class if the clone is expanded.

15	TRBJ1-1	once	.	TRBV15	TGTGCCACCAGCAGGGCGTGGGGCCCGAACACTGAAGCTTTCTTT	CATSRAWGPNTEAFF
15	TRBJ2-1	.	TRBD2	TRBV5-5	TGTGCCAGCAGCGGCGGGACTAACTCCTACAATGAGCAGTTCTTC	CASSGGTNSYNEQFF
13	TRBJ1-1	.	.	TRBV13	TGTGCCAGCGGCGACAGTTTTAACACTGAAGCTTTCTTT	CASGDSFNTEAFF
16	TRBJ1-6	once	.	TRBV25-1	TGTGCCAGCAGCTCCGTAGGGGGGGGCTTAAATTCACCCCTCCACTTT	CASSSVGGGLNSPLHF
15	TRBJ2-3	.	TRBD1	TRBV5-1	TGCGCCAGCAGCGTACCGACAGGGCGCACAGATACGCAGTATTTT	CASSVPTGRTDTQYF
11	TRBJ1-4	.	.	TRBV29-1	TGCAGCGTCGTCCGGAATGAAAAACTGTTTTTT	CSVVRNEKLFF
14	TRBJ1-1	.	.	TRBV27	TGTGCCAGCAGCCCGGGGGGGGTGAACACTGAAGCTTTCTTT	CASSPGGVNTEAFF
15	TRBJ2-5	.	TRBD1	TRBV18	TGTGCCAGCTCATTCTGGGACAGGGGAAAAGAGACCCAGTACTTC	CASSFWDRGKETQYF
13	TRBJ1-2	.	TRBD1	TRBV5-4	TGTGCCAGCAGCTTCACAGGGGGCTATGGCTACACCTTC	CASSFTGGYGYTF
15	TRBJ2-3	.	.	TRBV5-4	TGTGCCAGCAGCTTGAGCGCTAGCGGCACAGATACGCAGTATTTT	CASSLSASGTDTQYF
13	TRBJ2-3	once	TRBD1	TRBV5-1	TGCGCCAGCAGCCCAGGGGGCGGAGATACGCAGTATTTT	CASSPGGGDTQYF
13	TRBJ1-1	few	TRBD1	TRBV5-1	TGCGCCAGCAGCTTGACAGGGGGCACTGAAGCTTTCTTT	CASSLTGGTEAFF
15	TRBJ1-1	.	TRBD1	TRBV29-1	TGCAGCGTTGCACAGGGGGGTTTACTAAACACTGAAGCTTTCTTT	CSVAQGGLLNTEAFF
13	TRBJ2-5	.	TRBD2	TRBV30	TGTGCCTGGAGTGGGACTAGCGGGTCGACCCAGTACTTC	CAWSGTSGSTQYF
17	TRBJ1-1	.	.	TRBV5-1	TGCGCCAGCAGCCATAACCAAGGGACATTCTTGAACACTGAAGCTTTCTTT	CASSHNQGTFLNTEAFF
13	TRBJ1-2	.	TRBD1	TRBV29-1	TGCAGCGTTGCGGACAGGGCTATTAGCGGCTACACCTTC	CSVADRAISGYTF
13	TRBJ2-3	.	.	TRBV29-1	TGCAGCGTTGAAAATAGGGTCGGAAATACGCAGTATTTT	CSVENRVGNTQYF
14	TRBJ1-1	.	.	TRBV10-3	TGTGCCATCTCAAACAGGGTTGAAGACACTGAAGCTTTCTTT	CAISNRVEDTEAFF
13	TRBJ2-7	.	TRBD1	TRBV29-1	TGCAGCGTTGGCCAGGGGGCAGCCTACGAGCAGTACTTC	CSVGQGAAYEQYF
15	TRBJ1-5	.	.	TRBV7-2	TGTGCCAGCAGCTTAATTGCGGGGGTCAATCAGCCCCAGCATTTT	CASSLIAGVNQPQHF